This T cell receptor beta chain was sequenced in a study of shared clonotypes between healthy human individuals. Study-wide results and limits: When compared with the clonotypes that were shared by all four sorted-subset donors, the non-shared clonotypes turned out to have lower generation probabilities.

As for this clone: What it binds is not known.

Each PCR replicate from the sorted subsets contained about 180 ng DNA, which is roughly 33,000 T cell genomes. Measured with immunoSEQ multiplex PCR; TCRdb has only the in-frame clones, and not every one. This table has a few hundred thousand clones, approximately 97% appearing once. The germline V gene encodes CDR1 SGHTA and CDR2 FQGNSA. With 1 base removed from V and 4 bases from J, the gap between germline ends came to 13 bases. The length of the CDR3 is 15 residues. Donors comprised only Caucasian adults living in Nashville, Tennessee. Investigators divided CD4+ cells into CD45RA+ naive and CD45RA-negative memory subsets.

The TCR originated in a woman aged 25 to 39 in good health. V is TRBV7-2 and J is TRBJ1-1; D unclear. Sample: naive CD4+ T cells sorted from blood. Specified subset: CD45RA+ positively selected. In DNA form, the CDR3 reads TGTGCCAGCAGCTTAGGTTCCGTGACCGCCACTGAAGCTTTCTTT. This gives the protein CASSLGSVTATEAFF.